Listed below are T cell receptor beta chains from one sample, sequenced in a study of T-cell memory formation after mild COVID-19. TCRdb reprocessed the 5' RACE reads with MiXCR, giving one entry per CDR3 protein. The top ten hold under 25% of the sample, which has 200,000 to 250,000 distinct CDR3 sequences, 8% to 9.5% seen once. The specimen sequenced was PBMCs or a T cell subset sorted from them (not recorded which). These receptors were collected from a man aged 18 to 30 who had mild COVID-19 (a few samples of this study predate the infection). Cell type and time point are not known. The CDR3 runs from the conserved cysteine through the conserved F or W. The D gene is left open where the match is weak. Some rows mark clone size as missing; the rest say once, few, many or name a class of expanded clone.

>.|TRBV19|few|TRBJ1-4
TGTGCCTCGATGGGAGGGACCGCCTTTGAAAAACTGTTTTTT
CASMGGTAFEKLFF
>TRBD1|TRBV7-2|.|TRBJ2-7
TGTGCCAGCAGATTCCGGGACAGCTACGAGCAGTACTTC
CASRFRDSYEQYF
>.|TRBV9|.|TRBJ2-7
TGTGCCAGCAGCGGTAGACAGTTCTCCTACGAGCAGTACTTC
CASSGRQFSYEQYF
>.|TRBV2|.|TRBJ2-3
TGTGCCAATACACCGGGAAGCACAGATACGCAGTATTTT
CANTPGSTDTQYF
>.|TRBV7-9|.|TRBJ2-1
TGTGCCAGCAGCTTATCCAGGGTTGCCTACAATGAGCAGTTCTTC
CASSLSRVAYNEQFF
>.|TRBV6-6|.|TRBJ1-6
TGTGCCGCCTGGACGGGGAATTCACCCCTCCACTTT
CAAWTGNSPLHF
>.|TRBV6-6|.|TRBJ1-2
TGTGCCAGCAGTCCCCGGGACTATGGCTACACCTTC
CASSPRDYGYTF
>.|TRBV7-9|.|TRBJ2-1
TGTGCCAGCTTTCGGGCCAGCTCCTACAATGAGCAGTTCTTC
CASFRASSYNEQFF
>TRBD2|TRBV7-2|.|TRBJ2-5
TGTGCCAGCAGCTTAAACGGGGGGGCGGTGGCGACCCAGTACTTC
CASSLNGGAVATQYF
>.|TRBV2|few|TRBJ2-7
TGTGCCAGCATGACTAGGAGCTCCTACGAGCAGTACTTC
CASMTRSSYEQYF
>.|TRBV7-8|.|TRBJ2-1
TGTGCCAGCAGCTTAGAGCCCGGGACTGGGGCCAATGAGCAGTTCTTC
CASSLEPGTGANEQFF
>TRBD2|TRBV5-4|few|TRBJ2-7
TGTGCCAGCAGTCGGGCTAGCGGGGTGCGGCCCTACGAGCAGTACTTC
CASSRASGVRPYEQYF
>.|TRBV5-1|few|TRBJ2-2
TGCGCCAGCACGTTACAGGGAAGGGCCGGGGAGCTGTTTTTT
CASTLQGRAGELFF
>.|TRBV5-1|many|TRBJ2-2
TGCGCCAGCAGCTTGCTGGCTAGCGAGACCGGGGAGCTGTTTTTT
CASSLLASETGELFF
>TRBD1|TRBV5-1|many|TRBJ2-1
TGCGCCAGCACCTTCCTCGGGACAGGGATCTACAATGAGCAGTTCTTC
CASTFLGTGIYNEQFF
>.|TRBV7-9|few|TRBJ2-4
TGTGCCAGCAGCTTAGGGTCCAGGGACATTCAGTACTTC
CASSLGSRDIQYF
>TRBD1|TRBV18|.|TRBJ2-1
TGTGCCAGCTCACCACTCTCGGGACAGTACAATGAGCAGTTCTTC
CASSPLSGQYNEQFF
>TRBD1|TRBV7-9|few|TRBJ1-3
TGTGCCAGCAGCTCGAACAGGGGAATTACCCTTGATTCTGGAAACACCATATATTTT
CASSSNRGITLDSGNTIYF
>.|TRBV7-6|few|TRBJ2-5
TGTGCCAGCAGCTGGGGACAACAGGAGACCCAGTACTTC
CASSWGQQETQYF
>.|TRBV3-1|.|TRBJ2-7
TGTGCCAGCAGCCAAGCACCCAGATCCTACGAGCAGTACTTC
CASSQAPRSYEQYF
>TRBD1|TRBV12-5|.|TRBJ1-1
TGTGCTAGTGGTTTCCTTCTCACAGGGGGTGTTGCAGGAAGGACTGAAGCTTTCTTT
CASGFLLTGGVAGRTEAFF
>TRBD1|TRBV24-1|few|TRBJ2-3
TGTGCCACCAGTGATTTGAGGCAGGGGGCAGTAACAGATACGCAGTATTTT
CATSDLRQGAVTDTQYF
>.|TRBV5-1|.|TRBJ2-7
TGCGCCAGCAGCCACAAAGGGGGGTTGACCTACGAGCAGTACTTC
CASSHKGGLTYEQYF
>.|TRBV18|many|TRBJ2-1
TGTGCCAGCTCACCACAGACGACGGGTAATGAGCAGTTCTTC
CASSPQTTGNEQFF
>.|TRBV12-3/TRBV12-4|few|TRBJ1-2
TGTGCCAGCAGCGCCCCAATCCACTATGGCTACACCTTC
CASSAPIHYGYTF
>.|TRBV6-6|.|TRBJ1-2
TGTGCCAGCAGTTATTCGAGGGACTCCCTTCCTGGCTACACCTTC
CASSYSRDSLPGYTF
>.|TRBV5-1|many|TRBJ2-3
TGCGCCAGCAGCCCGTTGTTTGGGGGCACAGATACGCAGTATTTT
CASSPLFGGTDTQYF
>.|TRBV7-2|many|TRBJ2-7
TGTGCCAGCAGCCACCCGGGACATCCTTACGAGCAGTACTTC
CASSHPGHPYEQYF
>.|TRBV18|many|TRBJ2-4
TGTGCCAGCTCACCGCCAGAAGCCAAAAACATTCAGTACTTC
CASSPPEAKNIQYF
>.|TRBV11-2|.|TRBJ1-3
TGTGCCAGCAGCCCCCAAGGAAACACCATATATTTT
CASSPQGNTIYF
>.|TRBV12-3/TRBV12-4|many|TRBJ1-1
TGTGCCAGCACCCCGGTAGAGGGCTACACTGAAGCTTTCTTT
CASTPVEGYTEAFF
>TRBD1|TRBV15|.|TRBJ2-7
TGTGCCACCAAGACAGGGAGTACCTACGAGCAGTACTTC
CATKTGSTYEQYF
>.|TRBV29-1|.|TRBJ2-5
TGCAGCGTTGAGGACATACAAGAGACCCAGTACTTC
CSVEDIQETQYF
>.|TRBV7-8|once|TRBJ2-7
TGTGCCAGCAGCTTATCTCTTAGGGGTGTTGACGAGCAGTACTTC
CASSLSLRGVDEQYF
>TRBD1|TRBV9|few|TRBJ2-5
TGTGCCAGCAGCCCTAGTCCCGGGACAGGGTACGCGAAGACCCAGTACTTC
CASSPSPGTGYAKTQYF
>.|TRBV20-1|many|TRBJ1-6
TGCAGTGCTACCCCCGAGGGGGGTCTTAATTCACCCCTCCACTTT
CSATPEGGLNSPLHF
>TRBD2|TRBV10-3|.|TRBJ2-5
TGTGCCATCAGTGGCTGGGGGGGGGATGAGACCCAGTACTTC
CAISGWGGDETQYF
>.|TRBV7-9|few|TRBJ1-4
TGTGCCAGCAGCTTAGACTCGCCAAAGGAAAAACTGTTTTTT
CASSLDSPKEKLFF
>.|TRBV4-2|few|TRBJ1-3
TGTGCCAGCAGCCAAGATAGGACGGCTCTGAGAAACACCATATATTTT
CASSQDRTALRNTIYF
>.|TRBV20-1|few|TRBJ2-1
TGCAGTGCAATTCTCGTCGGCGGGAATGAGCAGTTCTTC
CSAILVGGNEQFF
>TRBD2|TRBV7-9|many|TRBJ2-5
TGTGCCAGCAGCTTACCCCGGGGACTAGCGGGGGCCGGGGAGACCCAGTACTTC
CASSLPRGLAGAGETQYF
>.|TRBV5-1|few|TRBJ1-2
TGCGCCAGCAGCTTGCCTGGCGGGGGCTACACCTTC
CASSLPGGGYTF
>TRBD2|TRBV25-1|.|TRBJ2-2
TGTGCCAGCAACCCAACTAGCGGGCCGGGGACCGGGGAGCTGTTTTTT
CASNPTSGPGTGELFF
>.|TRBV4-1|.|TRBJ1-2
TGCGCCAGCAGCCATAGCGCTTTTGTGTGCTATGGCTACACCTTC
CASSHSAFVCYGYTF
>.|TRBV7-9|few|TRBJ1-4
TGTGCCAGCAGCCAGGTCAGGGGTGTGGAAAAACTGTTTTTT
CASSQVRGVEKLFF
>TRBD2|TRBV6-5|few|TRBJ2-3
TGTGCCAGCAGCATACTAGCGGCCACAGATACGCAGTATTTT
CASSILAATDTQYF